The 15 T cell receptor beta chains listed next were all sequenced from one sample in a study of tumor-infiltrating lymphocytes in primary liver carcinoma. The authors made TCR beta cDNA from around 500 ng total RNA with a constant-region primer. Slightly modified ARM-PCR with three nested multiplex PCR rounds yielded TCR beta libraries. Running 9 to 10 cycles apiece, the first two PCR rounds relied on TRBV1-TRBV30 forward primers together with a C-beta reverse primer. MiXCR, run by TCRdb on the multiplex PCR reads, gives a single entry per CDR3 protein. The sample has more than 45,000 distinct CDR3 sequences; about three quarters are singletons. Co-extracting RNA and DNA was done with roughly 18-32 mg of unsorted bulk tissue as input. Sequencing input: liver tumor tissue from sampling region 3. Indicated subset: tumor region T3, left-lateral pole. The receptor source for this set is a man aged 35-49 years with primary liver carcinoma and hepatitis B virus infection.

The V gene is TRBV30, the J gene TRBJ2-1; D may match TRBD1 or TRBD2 (5 bases each). The V and J ends lost 5 bases and 10 bases respectively, with 15 bases between them. Germline CDR1 is GTSNPN and CDR2 is SVGIG (reference sequence). CDR3 size: 12 residues. The CDR3 DNA is TGTGCCTGGGCCCCGAGGGGTTGGGAGCAGTTCTTC. Translated, it gives CAWAPRGWEQFF.

A remark on this clonotype: No conserved phenylalanine or tryptophan ends this CDR3, so it is likely a read error. V is TRBV11-2 and J is TRBJ2-7; no clear D gene. CDR1 SGHAT and CDR2 FQNNGV come from the germline V gene. The CDR3 is made up of 14 amino acids. The CDR3 protein is CANSLVLLSYEQYL. The CDR3 DNA follows: TGTGCCAACAGCTTAGTACTCCTCTCCTACGAGCAGTACCTA.

Regarding this clonotype: A junction boundary mismatches the germline segment, possibly from a read error. The rearrangement joins TRBV10-1 to TRBJ2-1, with a weak D call TRBD1 (5 bases). There are 14 residues in the CDR3. The germline CDR1 and CDR2 sequences are WNHNN and SYGVQD (reference sequence). In DNA form, the CDR3 reads TGCGCCTGCAGCGACAGACGCTCCTACAATGAGCACTTCTTC. Translating gives CACSDRRSYNEHFF.

The count of this clonotype is one. Mismatch with germline at one junction end may stem from a read error. V gene TRBV11-2 combines with J gene TRBJ2-7; maybe TRBD2 (5 bases). CDR3 length equals 14 residues. The germline V gene encodes CDR1 SGHAT and CDR2 FQNNGV. CDR3 residues: CTSSLAGMRVEQYF. The CDR3 nucleotides read TGTACCAGCAGTTTGGCGGGCATGAGGGTCGAGCAGTACTTC.

Points on this clonotype: One end of the junction varies from germline; a read error may be responsible. This chain connects TRBV6-1 to TRBJ2-3; TRBD2 agrees at 7 bases. Germline V gene lookup returns CDR1 MNHNS and CDR2 SASEGT. The CDR3 is 18 amino acids. CDR3 residues: CASSEPVSGPYSTDRQYF. In nucleotides, the CDR3 is TGTGCCAGTAGTGAACCAGTTAGCGGGCCGTATAGCACAGATAGGCAGTATTTT.

This chain joins TRBV29-1 and TRBJ2-1; D is ambiguous. V lost 7 bases and J 6 bases, leaving 19 bases between the germline ends. The germline CDR1 and CDR2 sequences are SQVTM and ANQGSEA. This CDR3 has 14 amino acids. The CDR3 nucleotides read TGCAGCGGCACCCTCCCGGTAGGGTTCAATGAGCAGTTCTTC. It translates to CSGTLPVGFNEQFF.

The count of this clonotype is one. Its ends do not fully match the called genes, so a read error is possible. The chain joins TRBV5-1 to TRBJ2-1, with D maybe TRBD2 (6 bases). Germline V CDR1 and CDR2: SGHRS, YFSETQ. The length of the CDR3 is 15 residues. The CDR3 region is CASGSLAATYNELSF. CDR3 nucleotides: TGCGCCAGCGGATCATTAGCGGCAACCTACAATGAGCTGTCCTTC. Filled out from reference TRBV5-1 and TRBJ2-1, the complete variable domain reads KAGVTQTPRYLIKTRGQQVTLSCSPISGHRSVSWYQQTPGQGLQFLFEYFSETQRNKGNFPGRFSGRQFSNSRSEMNVSTLELGDSALYLCASGSLAATYNELSFGPGTRLTVL.

A note on this clonotype: At one end the junction does not follow the germline gene, possibly because of a read error. V gene TRBV10-3 combines with J gene TRBJ2-7; tentative D call: TRBD2 (6 bases). The CDR3 runs 14 residues. Germline loops: CDR1 ENHRY, CDR2 SYGVKD. CDR3 sequence reads: CTISSRAPGDEQYF. The CDR3 bases are TGTACCATCAGTTCTAGGGCACCGGGGGACGAGCAGTACTTC.

This clonotype was recorded at least ten times. This chain uses TRBV12-5 with TRBJ2-1; TRBD1 matches 10 bases. The junction had 11 bases not matched to a gene; V was cut back by 6 bases and J by 9 bases. This CDR3 comprises 15 residues. Germline loops: CDR1 LGHNT, CDR2 FRNRAP. This chain's CDR3 is CASGKGTGARGEQFF. In DNA, the CDR3 is TGTGCTAGTGGCAAAGGGACAGGGGCGAGGGGTGAGCAGTTCTTC.

Remarks on this clonotype: The conserved final phenylalanine or tryptophan is absent from the CDR3, which likely points to a read error. J is TRBJ2-3 and V is TRBV13; D remains ambiguous. The V end lost 4 bases, the J end lost 6 bases, and 17 bases lay between the germline ends. Germline V CDR1 and CDR2: PRHDT, FYEKMQ (reference sequence). This CDR3 has 15 residues. The CDR3 sequence is CASSSTGLDGDTQYL. Here the CDR3 DNA reads TGTGCCAGCAGCTCTACGGGCCTCGACGGTGATACGCAGTATCTT.

Comment on this clonotype: A clone one base away is much larger, so this may be a read error. Since no conserved phenylalanine or tryptophan closes the CDR3, a read error is the likely cause. The chain's CDR3 is CASSEAGRIYEQYL. CDR3 nucleotide sequence: TGTGCCAGCAGTGAGGCAGGGCGGATCTACGAGCAGTACCTC. V is TRBV6-5 and J is TRBJ2-7; possible D gene TRBD1, 5 bases. This CDR3 comprises 14 residues. V dropped 5 bases and J dropped 3 bases, with 14 bases sitting between them. The V gene's germline CDR1 is MNHEY and CDR2 SVGAGI.

This clonotype is categorized as medium-sized. The chain couples TRBV11-1 to TRBJ2-3; TRBD1 matches 9 bases. CDR1 SGHAT and CDR2 FQDESV come from the germline V gene (reference sequence). The J segment lost 4 bases and the V segment lost 5 bases, leaving 10 bases of the junction unmatched. This CDR3 region has 16 residues. This CDR3 is CASSTAQGAQADTQYF. Written as DNA, the CDR3 is TGTGCCAGCAGCACCGCACAGGGGGCCCAAGCAGATACGCAGTATTTT.

Remarks on this clonotype: A read error may produce the germline difference seen at one junction end. The V gene is TRBV10-2, the J gene TRBJ1-4, with D hard to call. Germline V gene data show CDR1 as WSHSY and CDR2 as SAAADI. CDR3 length: 14 residues. The CDR3 DNA reads as TGCGCCAGCAGTGAGACATCAACTAATGAAAAACTGGTTTTT. Protein: CASSETSTNEKLVF.

Comments on this clonotype: A read error may be the cause here, since a much bigger clone is one base away. This chain uses TRBV28 with TRBJ2-3; 7 bases match TRBD2. The CDR3 has 13 amino acids. The V and J ends lost 6 bases and 7 bases, in that order; junction bases with no gene match: 7. CDR1 and CDR2 (germline): MDHEN, SYDVKM. The CDR3 protein is CASSYKGGNTQYF. The DNA of the CDR3 is TGTGCCAGCAGCTACAAGGGAGGGAATACGCAGTATTTT. Complete variable domain (other parts from reference TRBV28 and TRBJ2-3): DVKVTQSSRYLVKRTGEKVFLECVQDMDHENMFWYRQDPGLGLRLIYFSYDVKMKEKGDIPEGYSVSREKKERFSLILESASTNQTSMYLCASSYKGGNTQYFGPGTRLTVL.

This clonotype was seen a handful of times. A much larger clone differs by one base, so this may be a read error. The V gene is TRBV5-1, the J gene TRBJ2-5; possible D gene TRBD2, 5 bases. V shed 4 bases and J shed 3 bases, with 10 bases lying between them. The CDR3 spans 13 residues. The V gene's germline CDR1 is SGHRS and CDR2 YFSETQ. DNA for the CDR3: TGCGCCAGCAGCCACGGACTGGAAGAGACCCAGTACTTC. This encodes CASSHGLEETQYF.